This T cell receptor beta chain originates from a study of CD8 T cells in ankylosing spondylitis. General study findings and limits: Clones linked to disease, bearing a CD8+ phenotype, were relatively rare in peripheral blood. As reported, disease-linked clones showed significant enrichment in matched ankylosing spondylitis synovial fluid. Blood from ankylosing spondylitis patients appeared to carry a characteristic roughly 8-variant TCR beta motif.

This clonotype was counted only a few times. The antigen is unknown. Making use of molecular barcodes, quantitative 5'-RACE generated TCR beta libraries. TCRdb re-called the 5' RACE reads with MiXCR, one entry per CDR3 protein. Among 250,000 or so distinct CDR3 sequences listed, about 20% were seen once. The CDR3 loop spans 17 amino acids. V shed 2 bases and J shed 0 bases, with 14 bases lying between them. Per germline, CDR1 SEHNR and CDR2 FQNEAQ (reference sequence). This chain uses TRBV7-9 with TRBJ2-1, with a weak D call TRBD1 (5 bases). Specimen: blood, either unsorted or a sorted T cell fraction (not recorded which). This TCR came from a male donor with ankylosing spondylitis or in good health (not recorded which). The chain's CDR3 is CASSLKPGNPSYNEQFF. CDR3 nucleotide sequence: TGTGCCAGCAGCTTAAAACCAGGGAACCCCTCCTACAATGAGCAGTTCTTC.